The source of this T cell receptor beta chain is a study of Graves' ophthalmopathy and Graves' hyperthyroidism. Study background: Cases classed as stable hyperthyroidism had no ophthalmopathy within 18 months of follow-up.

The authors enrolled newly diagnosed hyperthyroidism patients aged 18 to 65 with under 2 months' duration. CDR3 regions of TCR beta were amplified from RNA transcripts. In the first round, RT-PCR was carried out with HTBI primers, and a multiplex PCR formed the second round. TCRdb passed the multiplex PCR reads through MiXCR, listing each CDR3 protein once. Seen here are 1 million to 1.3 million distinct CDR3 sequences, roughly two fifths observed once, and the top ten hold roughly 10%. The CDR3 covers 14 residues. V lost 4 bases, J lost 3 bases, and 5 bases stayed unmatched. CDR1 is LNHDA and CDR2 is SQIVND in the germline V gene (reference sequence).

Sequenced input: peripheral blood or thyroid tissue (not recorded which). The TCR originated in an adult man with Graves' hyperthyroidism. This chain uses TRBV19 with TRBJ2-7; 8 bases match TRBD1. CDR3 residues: CASSRWGQDYEQYF. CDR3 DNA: TGTGCCAGTAGTAGGTGGGGACAGGACTACGAGCAGTACTTC.